This entry describes one T cell receptor (beta chain). Each CDR3 protein is one row after TCRdb ran MiXCR on the reads. This table has some 400,000 distinct CDR3 sequences, 25% to 40% appearing once. This entry comes from a study of T cell repertoires in cytomegalovirus infection. This CDR3 is built from 13 residues. Germline V lookup: CDR1 LGHDT, CDR2 YNNKEL (reference sequence). V lost 1 base and J lost 6, with 9 bases in between. The chain recombines TRBV3-1 with TRBJ1-1, with D tentatively TRBD1 (5 bases). Sequencing was performed on PBMCs. The sequence came from a human donor in good health (CMV status not recorded). Some clones in this sample may be carry-over from other donors' samples. The CDR3 loop reads CASSQGPGAEAFF. In DNA form, the CDR3 reads TGTGCCAGCAGCCAAGGTCCGGGGGCTGAAGCTTTCTTT.